The sequence of this TCR beta chain was determined in a study of T cell responses to AZD1222 COVID-19 vaccine. Second-dose groups at about 4 or about 12 weeks were pooled. Findings and limits, study-wide: Seropositive AZD1222 recipients at baseline numbered only five or six.

In the case of this clone: Its antigen is undetermined.

CDR1 is LNHDA and CDR2 is SQIVND in the germline V gene (reference sequence). The germline V and J ends were trimmed by 3 bases and 4 bases, with 4 bases remaining between them. The length of the CDR3 is 12 residues. Profiling relied on immunoSEQ multiplex PCR, and the TCRdb table lists in-frame clones only, not all of them. The table includes 60,000 to 90,000 clones, about nine tenths detected once. This sequence originates from an adult who received the AZD1222 COVID-19 vaccine. V usage is TRBV19 and J usage is TRBJ1-5; D remains ambiguous. Specimen: peripheral blood, collected 28 days after the second AZD1222 dose. In DNA, the CDR3 is TGTGCCAGTAGTATCCTGAATCAGCCCCAGCATTTT. Its translation: CASSILNQPQHF.